The 23 T cell receptor beta chains given below trace back to one sample, sequenced in a study of blood T cell repertoires in COVID-19. This table comes from immunoSEQ multiplex PCR, and its TCRdb copy is limited to in-frame clones, with some not included. The sample includes over 250,000 clones, over 75% seen only once; the top ten take more than 9.5%. What was sequenced was peripheral blood. These TCRs come from a woman aged 70 to 79 with acute or convalescent COVID-19.

V is TRBV7-2 and J is TRBJ1-2, with 9 bases lining up with TRBD1. The CDR3 has 14 amino acids. From germline, CDR1 is SGHTA and CDR2 FQGNSA. Trimming took 5 bases from V and 10 from J; bases not matched to a gene: 11. The CDR3 DNA is TGTGCCAGCAGCCCTTGGACAGGGGAGGCTTCCTACACCTTC. It specifies CASSPWTGEASYTF.

J is TRBJ1-6 and V is TRBV30; D gene uncertain. The germline V gene encodes CDR1 GTSNPN and CDR2 SVGIG (reference sequence). The CDR3 has 12 residues. The DNA of the CDR3 is TGTGCTCAGAAGGAGTATAATTCACCCCTCCACTTT. Amino acid sequence: CAQKEYNSPLHF.

This clone has only a few counts. The chain carries TRBV19 and TRBJ1-1; D gene uncertain. V lost 5 bases, J lost 3 bases, and 10 bases lay in between. The CDR3 is 13 residues long. The germline V gene encodes CDR1 LNHDA and CDR2 SQIVND (reference sequence). CDR3 sequence reads: CASSPTQYTEAFF. CDR3 in DNA: TGTGCCAGTAGTCCAACACAGTACACTGAAGCTTTCTTT.

The J gene is TRBJ2-2, the V gene TRBV13, with 7 positions matching TRBD1. The V segment lost 3 bases and the J segment 2 bases; nucleotides outside the gene matches: 9. CDR1 and CDR2 (germline): PRHDT, FYEKMQ (reference sequence). The CDR3 has 17 residues. The DNA for the CDR3 is TGTGCCAGCAGCTTCCTGGCGGACAGGAGAAACACCGGGGAGCTGTTTTTT. Protein product: CASSFLADRRNTGELFF.

The gene calls are TRBV11-3 and TRBJ2-3; no clear D. CDR1 and CDR2 from the germline V gene are SGHNT and YENEEA. V lost 1 base and J lost 1, with 6 bases in between. This CDR3 comprises 14 residues. CDR3 DNA sequence: TGTGCCAGCAGCTTAGCTTCGGGCACAGATACGCAGTATTTT. As protein: CASSLASGTDTQYF.

This clone came up a few times. The chain joins TRBV15 to TRBJ1-2; no firm D call. CDR3 length: 13 amino acids. V was cut by 8 bases and J by 5 bases, with 15 bases left in between. The germline gives CDR1 LNHNV, CDR2 YYDKDF (reference sequence). Here the CDR3 reads CATARPEEYGYTF. CDR3 DNA: TGTGCCACCGCTCGACCGGAGGAGTATGGCTACACCTTC.

V is TRBV9 and J is TRBJ2-1; D is possibly TRBD2 (7 bases). V gave up 3 bases and J gave up 0 bases, with 16 bases separating them. The CDR3 is 17 residues long. Germline CDR1 SGDLS, CDR2 YYNGEE. The CDR3 nucleotides read TGTGCCAGCAGCGAGGTAGGCGGGGGCCACTCCTACAATGAGCAGTTCTTC. This gives the protein CASSEVGGGHSYNEQFF.

The gene calls are TRBV29-1 and TRBJ2-1; tentatively, D is TRBD1 (6 bases). With 6 bases removed from V and 5 bases from J, the gap between germline ends came to 20 bases. The CDR3 is 15 residues long. From germline, CDR1 is SQVTM and CDR2 ANQGSEA. The CDR3 nucleotides read TGCAGCGTCGACCCGCTCTCCAAGGGGGACAATGAGCAGTTCTTC. Translation: CSVDPLSKGDNEQFF.

The chain recombines TRBV6-2 or TRBV6-3 with TRBJ2-7, with 8 bases aligning to TRBD2. CDR3 length equals 15 residues. Germline values: CDR1 MNHEY, CDR2 SVGEGT. Germline trimming cut 3 bases from V and 0 bases from J; bases unmatched to any gene: 4. The CDR3 nucleotides are TGTGCCAGCAGTTATTCGCGGGGGGTCTCCTACGAGCAGTACTTC. This sequence encodes CASSYSRGVSYEQYF.

This sequence joins TRBV10-1 and TRBJ1-1, with a possible D match to TRBD1 (6 bases). The germline gives CDR1 WNHNN, CDR2 SYGVQD (reference sequence). The CDR3 is 13 amino acids. V lost 2 bases and J 10 bases, leaving 14 bases between the germline ends. CDR3 DNA sequence: TGCGCCAGCAGTGAGAGGGGGACGGGTCGAGCTTTCTTT. Protein product: CASSERGTGRAFF.

This sequence joins TRBV5-4 and TRBJ2-7; 10 nucleotides match TRBD1. This CDR3 spans 16 amino acids. Germline V gives CDR1 SGHNT, CDR2 YYREEE (reference sequence). The junction had 13 bases not matched to a gene; V was cut back by 4 bases and J by 6 bases. The CDR3 here is CASSPPSTGGVFEQYF. DNA for the CDR3: TGTGCCAGCAGCCCACCCTCGACAGGGGGCGTGTTCGAGCAGTACTTC.

This chain connects TRBV19 to TRBJ2-5, with TRBD1 as a possible D gene (7 bases). Germline values: CDR1 LNHDA, CDR2 SQIVND (reference sequence). The CDR3 totals 13 residues. V lost 4 bases, J lost 4 bases, and 10 bases lay in between. CDR3 protein: CASSRQGGETQYF. The CDR3 nucleotides are TGTGCCAGTAGTAGGCAGGGGGGAGAGACCCAGTACTTC.

To note about this clone: This sample includes further DNA sequences coding for the same CDR3. The gene calls are TRBV5-1 and TRBJ2-3, with D unresolved. Germline V gene data show CDR1 as SGHRS and CDR2 as YFSETQ. V shed 4 bases and J shed 2 bases, with 5 bases lying between them. The CDR3 sequence is 12 residues long. The CDR3 loop is CASSLPTDTQYF. In DNA, the CDR3 is TGCGCCAGCAGCCTCCCCACAGATACGCAGTATTTT.

The genes are TRBV15 and TRBJ2-3; 10 bases are shared with TRBD2. The CDR3 has 17 residues. Germline V gene lookup returns CDR1 LNHNV and CDR2 YYDKDF (reference sequence). J was trimmed by 1 base and V by 5 bases; bases with no gene match: 9. The CDR3 nucleotides are TGTGCCACCAGCCGGCCTAGCGGGGGATGGGGCACAGATACGCAGTATTTT. The encoded protein is CATSRPSGGWGTDTQYF.

A word on this clone: Other DNA sequences within the sample encode an identical CDR3. The chain has TRBV7-9 and TRBJ2-3; perhaps TRBD2 as D (5 bases). The CDR3 runs to 12 residues. Germline values: CDR1 SEHNR, CDR2 FQNEAQ (reference sequence). V was shortened by 5 bases and J by 3 bases, with 6 bases between the two germline ends. The DNA of the CDR3 is TGTGCCAGCAGCCGAGGGACAGATACGCAGTATTTT. Translated: CASSRGTDTQYF. Combining the CDR3 with reference TRBV7-9 and TRBJ2-3 gives the whole variable domain DTGVSQNPRHKITKRGQNVTFRCDPISEHNRLYWYRQTLGQGPEFLTYFQNEAQLEKSRLLSDRFSAERPKGSFSTLEIQRTEQGDSAMYLCASSRGTDTQYFGPGTRLTVL.

V usage is TRBV3-1 (or the pseudogene TRBV3-2) and J usage is TRBJ1-2; D remains unclear. Per the germline V gene, CDR1 is LGHDT and CDR2 is YNNKEL (reference sequence). Trimming cost V 0 bases and J 6 bases, with 11 bases left between them. This CDR3 is 14 amino acids long. The CDR3 DNA reads as TGTGCCAGCAGCCAAGATTGGCCCGGGGATGGCTACACCTTC. It specifies CASSQDWPGDGYTF.

The rearrangement links TRBV5-4 to TRBJ2-1; D might be TRBD2 (6 bases). V shed 1 base and J shed 9 bases, with 14 bases lying between them. This CDR3 is 14 amino acids long. Per germline, CDR1 SGHNT and CDR2 YYREEE (reference sequence). The CDR3 nucleotides are TGTGCCAGCAGCTTGCCCTCCCGGGAGTCTGAGCAGTTCTTC. Protein product: CASSLPSRESEQFF.

This clone was counted once. The chain couples TRBV7-3 to TRBJ1-1; TRBD1 matches at 7 bases. V was pared by 6 bases and J by 3 bases, with 7 bases of the junction left unmatched. Germline CDR1 is SGHTA and CDR2 is FQGTGA. This CDR3 is 14 amino acids long. The CDR3, as DNA: TGTGCCAGCAGTTACAGGGGCCCGGACACTGAAGCTTTCTTT. Residues: CASSYRGPDTEAFF.

This chain uses TRBV6-5 with TRBJ2-3, with a weak D call TRBD2 (5 bases). CDR3 length equals 13 residues. The germline gives CDR1 MNHEY, CDR2 SVGAGI. Trimming stripped 9 bases from V and 7 bases from J, with 17 bases between. CDR3 DNA: TGTGCCAGTTGGGCCGGGGTCGGGAATACGCAGTATTTT. Protein sequence: CASWAGVGNTQYF.

The gene calls are TRBV7-9 and TRBJ2-5; 8 nucleotides line up with TRBD2. The V gene's germline CDR1 is SEHNR and CDR2 FQNEAQ (reference sequence). This CDR3 spans 14 amino acids. Trimming removed 5 bases from V and 5 bases from J; junction bases left unmatched: 7. CDR3 bases: TGTGCCAGCAGCGCCGGGGGGGCCTCTGAGACCCAGTACTTC. Protein sequence: CASSAGGASETQYF.

CDR3 nucleotides: TGTGCCAGCAGCCCCCCGGGTGTCGCTGCGCAGTATTTT. Its translation is CASSPPGVAAQYF. V usage is TRBV3-1 (or the pseudogene TRBV3-2) and J usage is TRBJ2-3, with D uncertain. Germline CDR1 LGHDT, CDR2 YNNKEL (reference sequence). V was clipped by 4 bases and J by 10 bases, with 15 bases between them. CDR3 length: 13 residues.

This chain joins TRBV4-1 and TRBJ2-3, with 7 bases fitting TRBD1. The CDR3 covers 15 residues. The J segment lost 4 bases and the V segment lost 8 bases, leaving 12 bases of the junction unmatched. CDR1 and CDR2 (germline): MGHRA, YSYEKL. The CDR3 loop is CASATQGPRADTQYF. DNA of the CDR3: TGCGCCAGCGCTACACAGGGGCCTAGGGCAGATACGCAGTATTTT.

This chain connects TRBV2 to TRBJ1-3, with D unresolved. The V end was cut by 2 bases, the J end by 0 bases, with 8 bases between. The CDR3 has 15 amino acids. Germline-derived CDR1 and CDR2 are SNHLY and FYNNEI. CDR3 residues: CASSERRPSGNTIYF. In DNA form, the CDR3 reads TGTGCCAGCAGTGAACGCAGGCCCTCTGGAAACACCATATATTTT.